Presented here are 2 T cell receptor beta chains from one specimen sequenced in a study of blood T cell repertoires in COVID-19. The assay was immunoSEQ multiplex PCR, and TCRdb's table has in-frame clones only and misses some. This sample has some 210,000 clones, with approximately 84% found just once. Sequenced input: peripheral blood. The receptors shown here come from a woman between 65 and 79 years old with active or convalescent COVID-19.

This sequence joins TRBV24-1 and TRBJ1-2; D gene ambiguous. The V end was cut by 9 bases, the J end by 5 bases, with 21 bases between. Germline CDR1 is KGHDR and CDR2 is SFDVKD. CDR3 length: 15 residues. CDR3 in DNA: TGTGCCACCGTCCCTTTAAGGCAGCGATGGTATGGCTACACCTTC. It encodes CATVPLRQRWYGYTF.

CDR3 in DNA: TGTGCCAGTAGAAAGGGGACAGGGACCGTCAGAGACCAAGAGACCCAGTACTTC. It specifies CASRKGTGTVRDQETQYF. This chain uses TRBV19 with TRBJ2-5; 9 bases align to TRBD1. After removal of 6 bases from V and 0 bases from J, the junction contained 14 bases not matched to a gene. This CDR3 comprises 18 residues. CDR1 is LNHDA, CDR2 SQIVND, per germline (reference sequence).